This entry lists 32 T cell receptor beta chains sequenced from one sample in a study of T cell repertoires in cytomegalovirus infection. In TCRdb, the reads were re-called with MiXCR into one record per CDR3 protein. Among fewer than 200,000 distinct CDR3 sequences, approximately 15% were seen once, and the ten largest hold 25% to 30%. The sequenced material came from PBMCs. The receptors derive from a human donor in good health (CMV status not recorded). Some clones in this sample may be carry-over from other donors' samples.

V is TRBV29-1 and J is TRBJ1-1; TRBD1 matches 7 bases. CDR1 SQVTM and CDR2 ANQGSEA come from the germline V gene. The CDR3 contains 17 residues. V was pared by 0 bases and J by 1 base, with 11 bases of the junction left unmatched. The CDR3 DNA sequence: TGCAGCGTTGAAGATCTTGGAGCAGGGGGGGAGAACACTGAAGCTTTCTTT. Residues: CSVEDLGAGGENTEAFF. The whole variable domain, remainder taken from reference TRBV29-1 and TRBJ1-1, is SAVISQKPSRDICQRGTSLTIQCQVDSQVTMMFWYRQQPGQSLTLIATANQGSEATYESGFVIDKFPISRPNLTFSTLTVSNMSPEDSSIYLCSVEDLGAGGENTEAFFGQGTRLTVV.

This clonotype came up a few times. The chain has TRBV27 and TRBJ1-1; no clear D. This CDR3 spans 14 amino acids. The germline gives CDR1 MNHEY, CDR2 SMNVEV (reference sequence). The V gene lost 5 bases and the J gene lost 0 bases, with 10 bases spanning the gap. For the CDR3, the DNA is TGTGCCAGCAGTCTGTTTAGGATGAACACTGAAGCTTTCTTT. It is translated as CASSLFRMNTEAFF.

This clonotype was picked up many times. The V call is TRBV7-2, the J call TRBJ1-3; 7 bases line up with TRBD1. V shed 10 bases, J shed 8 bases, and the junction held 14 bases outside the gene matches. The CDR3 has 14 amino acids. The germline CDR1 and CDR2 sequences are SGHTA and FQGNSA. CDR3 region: CATMRGDSRDTIYF. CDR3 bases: TGTGCCACCATGAGAGGGGACAGCAGGGACACCATATATTTT.

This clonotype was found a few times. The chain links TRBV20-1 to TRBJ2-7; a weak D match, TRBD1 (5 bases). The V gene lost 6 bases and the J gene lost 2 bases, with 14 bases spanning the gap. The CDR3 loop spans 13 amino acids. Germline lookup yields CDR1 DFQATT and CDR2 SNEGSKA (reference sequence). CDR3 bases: TGCAGTGCCCCGACCCAAGGGGCCTACGAGCAGTACTTC. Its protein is CSAPTQGAYEQYF.

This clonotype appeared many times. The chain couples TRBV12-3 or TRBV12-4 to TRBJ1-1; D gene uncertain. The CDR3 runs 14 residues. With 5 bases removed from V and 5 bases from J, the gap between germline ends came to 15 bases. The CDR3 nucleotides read TGTGCCAGCAGTCCTCGGGAGTCGGGGACTGAAGCTTTCTTT. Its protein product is CASSPRESGTEAFF.

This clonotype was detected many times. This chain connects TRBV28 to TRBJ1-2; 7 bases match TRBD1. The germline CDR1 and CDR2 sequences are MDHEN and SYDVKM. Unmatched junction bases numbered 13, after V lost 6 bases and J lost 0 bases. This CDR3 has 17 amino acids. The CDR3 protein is CASRLPTGLLANYGYTF. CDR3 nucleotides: TGTGCCAGCAGGTTGCCGACAGGGCTACTTGCTAACTATGGCTACACCTTC.

Here the CDR3 reads CASSLDGGPGGSGYTF. The CDR3 DNA reads as TGCGCCAGCAGCTTGGATGGTGGCCCGGGAGGAAGCGGCTACACCTTC. The chain has TRBV5-1 and TRBJ1-2; D gene uncertain. CDR1 is SGHRS and CDR2 is YFSETQ in the germline V gene. CDR3 length: 16 amino acids. Trimming removed 0 bases at V and 8 bases at J, with 20 bases between.

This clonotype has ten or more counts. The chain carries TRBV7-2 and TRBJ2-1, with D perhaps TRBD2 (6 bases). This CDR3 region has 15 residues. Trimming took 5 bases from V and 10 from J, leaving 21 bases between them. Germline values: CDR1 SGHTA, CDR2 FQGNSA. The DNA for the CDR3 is TGTGCCAGCAGCCCCCGGCGGGATGGGTCCGGGGAGCAGTTCTTC. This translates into CASSPRRDGSGEQFF.

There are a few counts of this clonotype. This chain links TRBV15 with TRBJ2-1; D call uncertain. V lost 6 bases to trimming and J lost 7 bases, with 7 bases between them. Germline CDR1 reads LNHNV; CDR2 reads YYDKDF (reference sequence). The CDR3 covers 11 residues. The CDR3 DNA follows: TGTGCCACCAGGATCCGTAATGAGCAGTTCTTC. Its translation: CATRIRNEQFF.

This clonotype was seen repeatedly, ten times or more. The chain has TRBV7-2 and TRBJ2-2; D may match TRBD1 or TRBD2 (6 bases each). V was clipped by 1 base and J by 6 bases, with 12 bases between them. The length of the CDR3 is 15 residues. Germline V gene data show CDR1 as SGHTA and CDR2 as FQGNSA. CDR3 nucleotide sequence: TGTGCCAGCAGCTTAGGAGGGGGGATGGCCGGGGAGCTGTTTTTT. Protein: CASSLGGGMAGELFF.

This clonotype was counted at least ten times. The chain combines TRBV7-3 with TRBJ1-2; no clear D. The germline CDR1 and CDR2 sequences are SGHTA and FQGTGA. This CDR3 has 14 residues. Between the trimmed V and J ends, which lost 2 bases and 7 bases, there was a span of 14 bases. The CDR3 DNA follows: TGTGCCAGCAGCTTATATCCCGGCAGTAGTGGCTACACCTTC. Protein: CASSLYPGSSGYTF.

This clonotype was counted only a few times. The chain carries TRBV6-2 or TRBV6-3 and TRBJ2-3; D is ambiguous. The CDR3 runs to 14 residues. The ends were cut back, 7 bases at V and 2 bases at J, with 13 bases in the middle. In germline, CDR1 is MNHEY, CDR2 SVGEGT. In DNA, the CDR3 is TGTGCCAGCACCCGGACGGTCGTCACAGATACGCAGTATTTT. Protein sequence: CASTRTVVTDTQYF.

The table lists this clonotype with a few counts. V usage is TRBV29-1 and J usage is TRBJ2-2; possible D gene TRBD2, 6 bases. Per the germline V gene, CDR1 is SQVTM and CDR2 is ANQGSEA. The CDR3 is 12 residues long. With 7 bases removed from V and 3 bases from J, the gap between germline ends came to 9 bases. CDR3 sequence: CSASSDTGELFF. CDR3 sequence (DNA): TGCAGCGCCTCTAGCGACACCGGGGAGCTGTTTTTT.

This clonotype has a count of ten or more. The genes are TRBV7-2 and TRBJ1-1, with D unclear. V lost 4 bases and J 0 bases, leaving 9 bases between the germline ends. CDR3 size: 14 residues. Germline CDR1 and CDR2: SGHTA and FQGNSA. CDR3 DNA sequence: TGTGCCAGCAGCTCCCACCTCTTGAACACTGAAGCTTTCTTT. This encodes CASSSHLLNTEAFF. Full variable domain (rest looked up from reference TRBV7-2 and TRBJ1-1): GAGVSQSPSNKVTEKGKDVELRCDPISGHTALYWYRQSLGQGLEFLIYFQGNSAPDKSGLPSDRFSAERTGGSVSTLTIQRTQQEDSAVYLCASSSHLLNTEAFFGQGTRLTVV.

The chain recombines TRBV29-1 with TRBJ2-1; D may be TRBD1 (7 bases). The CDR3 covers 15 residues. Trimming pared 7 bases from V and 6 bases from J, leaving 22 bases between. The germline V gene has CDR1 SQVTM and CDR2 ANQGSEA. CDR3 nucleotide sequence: TGCAGCGGGAAACCAGGGGGAGGATCTGCCAATGAGCAGTTCTTC. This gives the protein CSGKPGGGSANEQFF.

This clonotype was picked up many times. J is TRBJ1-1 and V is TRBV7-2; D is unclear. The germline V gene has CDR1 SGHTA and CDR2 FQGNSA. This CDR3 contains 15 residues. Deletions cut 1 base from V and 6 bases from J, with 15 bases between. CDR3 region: CASSLVARRTAEAFF. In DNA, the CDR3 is TGTGCCAGCAGCTTAGTTGCCAGGCGAACGGCTGAAGCTTTCTTT.

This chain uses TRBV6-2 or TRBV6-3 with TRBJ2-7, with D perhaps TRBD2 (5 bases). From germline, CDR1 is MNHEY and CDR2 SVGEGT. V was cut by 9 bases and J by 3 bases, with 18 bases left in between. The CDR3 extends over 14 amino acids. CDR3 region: CASKPVLDRYEQYF. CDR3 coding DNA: TGTGCCAGTAAACCCGTACTAGACCGCTACGAGCAGTACTTC.

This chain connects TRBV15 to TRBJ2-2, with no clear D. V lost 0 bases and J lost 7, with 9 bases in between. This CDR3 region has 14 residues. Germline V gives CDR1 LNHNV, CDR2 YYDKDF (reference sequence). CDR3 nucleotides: TGTGCCACCAGCAGAGATCTGGGTGTCGGGGAGCTGTTTTTT. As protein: CATSRDLGVGELFF.

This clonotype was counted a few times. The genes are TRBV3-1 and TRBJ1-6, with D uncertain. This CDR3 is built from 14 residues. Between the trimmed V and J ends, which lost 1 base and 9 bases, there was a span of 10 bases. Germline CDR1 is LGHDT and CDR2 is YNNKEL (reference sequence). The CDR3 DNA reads TGTGCCAGCAGCCAAGGCCCTTCGAGTTCACCCCTCCACTTT. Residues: CASSQGPSSSPLHF.

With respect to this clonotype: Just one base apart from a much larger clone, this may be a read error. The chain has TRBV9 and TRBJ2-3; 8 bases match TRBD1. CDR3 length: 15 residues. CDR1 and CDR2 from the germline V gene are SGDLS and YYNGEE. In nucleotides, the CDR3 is TGTGCCAGCAGTGGGGGACAGGTCCAGGCAGAGACGCAGTATTTT. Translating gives CASSGGQVQAETQYF.

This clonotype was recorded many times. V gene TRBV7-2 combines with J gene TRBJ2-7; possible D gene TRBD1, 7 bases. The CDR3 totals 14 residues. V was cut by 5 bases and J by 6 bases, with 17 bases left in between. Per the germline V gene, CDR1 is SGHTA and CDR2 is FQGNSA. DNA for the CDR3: TGTGCCAGCAGCGGAAGGGCAGGGGGGCTCGAGCAGTACTTC. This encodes CASSGRAGGLEQYF. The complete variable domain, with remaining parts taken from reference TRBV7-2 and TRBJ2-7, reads GAGVSQSPSNKVTEKGKDVELRCDPISGHTALYWYRQSLGQGLEFLIYFQGNSAPDKSGLPSDRFSAERTGGSVSTLTIQRTQQEDSAVYLCASSGRAGGLEQYFGPGTRLTVT.

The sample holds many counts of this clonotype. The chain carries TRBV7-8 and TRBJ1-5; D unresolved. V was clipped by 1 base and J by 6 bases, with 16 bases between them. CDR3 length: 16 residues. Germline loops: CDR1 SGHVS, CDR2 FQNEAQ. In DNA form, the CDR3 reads TGTGCCAGCAGCTTAGAGGGCAGCGGGTGGAGTCAGCCCCAGCATTTT. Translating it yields CASSLEGSGWSQPQHF.

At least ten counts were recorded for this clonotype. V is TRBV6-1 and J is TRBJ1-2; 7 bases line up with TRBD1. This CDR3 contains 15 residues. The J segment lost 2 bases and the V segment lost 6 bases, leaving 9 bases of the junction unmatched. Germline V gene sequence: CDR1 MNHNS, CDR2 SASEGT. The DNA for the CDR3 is TGTGCCAGCAGGAATACAGGGGACAGAAACTATGGCTACACCTTC. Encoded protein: CASRNTGDRNYGYTF.

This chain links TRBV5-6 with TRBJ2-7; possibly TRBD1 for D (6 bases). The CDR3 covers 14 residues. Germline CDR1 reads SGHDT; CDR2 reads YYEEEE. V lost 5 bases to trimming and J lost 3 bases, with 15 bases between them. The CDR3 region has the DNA TGTGCCAGCAGGGCGACAGGCGACTTCTACGAGCAGTACTTC. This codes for CASRATGDFYEQYF.

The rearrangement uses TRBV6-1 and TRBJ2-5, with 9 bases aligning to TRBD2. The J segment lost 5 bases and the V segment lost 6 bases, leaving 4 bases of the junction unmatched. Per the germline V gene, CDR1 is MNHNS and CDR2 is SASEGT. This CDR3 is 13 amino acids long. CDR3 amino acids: CASRASGIETQYF. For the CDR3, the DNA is TGTGCCAGCAGGGCTAGCGGGATTGAGACCCAGTACTTC.

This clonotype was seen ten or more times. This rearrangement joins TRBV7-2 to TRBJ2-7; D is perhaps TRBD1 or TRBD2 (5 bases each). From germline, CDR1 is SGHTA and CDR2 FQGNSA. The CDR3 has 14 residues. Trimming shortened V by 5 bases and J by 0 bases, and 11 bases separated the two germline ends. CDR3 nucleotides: TGTGCCAGCAGCCCCCGGGACGCCTCCTACGAGCAGTACTTC. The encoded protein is CASSPRDASYEQYF.

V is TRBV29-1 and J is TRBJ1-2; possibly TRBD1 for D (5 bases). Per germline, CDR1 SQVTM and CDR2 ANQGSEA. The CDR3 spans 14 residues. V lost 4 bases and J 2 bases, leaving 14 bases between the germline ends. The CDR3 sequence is CSVVTRGINYGYTF. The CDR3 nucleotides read TGCAGCGTTGTAACGAGGGGAATAAACTATGGCTACACCTTC. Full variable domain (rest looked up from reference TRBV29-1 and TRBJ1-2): SAVISQKPSRDICQRGTSLTIQCQVDSQVTMMFWYRQQPGQSLTLIATANQGSEATYESGFVIDKFPISRPNLTFSTLTVSNMSPEDSSIYLCSVVTRGINYGYTFGSGTRLTVV.

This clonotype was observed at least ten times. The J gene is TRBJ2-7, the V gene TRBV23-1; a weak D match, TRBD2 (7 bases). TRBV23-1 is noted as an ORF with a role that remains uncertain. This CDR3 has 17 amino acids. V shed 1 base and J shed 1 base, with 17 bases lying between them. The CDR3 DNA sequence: TGCGCCAGCAGTCAATGCTTCGGGGGGCTGAGGTCCTACGAGCAGTACTTC. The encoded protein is CASSQCFGGLRSYEQYF.

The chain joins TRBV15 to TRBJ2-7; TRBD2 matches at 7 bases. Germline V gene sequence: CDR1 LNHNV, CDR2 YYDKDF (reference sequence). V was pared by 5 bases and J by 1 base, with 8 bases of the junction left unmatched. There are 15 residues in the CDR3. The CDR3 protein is CATSLTNGGSYEQYF. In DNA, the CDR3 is TGTGCCACCAGCCTCACGAACGGGGGGTCCTACGAGCAGTACTTC.

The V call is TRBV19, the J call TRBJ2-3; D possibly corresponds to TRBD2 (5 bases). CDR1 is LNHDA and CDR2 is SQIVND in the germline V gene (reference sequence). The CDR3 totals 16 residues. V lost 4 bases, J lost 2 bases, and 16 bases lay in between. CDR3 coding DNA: TGTGCCAGTAGTAGGAGGAACAGAGCCACCACAGATACGCAGTATTTT. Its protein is CASSRRNRATTDTQYF.

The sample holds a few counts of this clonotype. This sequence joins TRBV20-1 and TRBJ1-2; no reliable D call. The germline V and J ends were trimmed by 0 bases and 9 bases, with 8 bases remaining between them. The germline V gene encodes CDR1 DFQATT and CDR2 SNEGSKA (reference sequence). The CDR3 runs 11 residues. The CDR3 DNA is TGCAGTGCTAGAGAGGACGTTCGCTACACCTTC. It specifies CSAREDVRYTF.

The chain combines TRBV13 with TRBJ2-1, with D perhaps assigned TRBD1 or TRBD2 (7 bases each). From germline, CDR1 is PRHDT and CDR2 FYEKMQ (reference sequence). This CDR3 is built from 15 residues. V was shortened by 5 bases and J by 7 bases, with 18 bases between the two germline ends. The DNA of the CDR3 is TGTGCCAGCAGCGGGGACAGAGCGGGGAAGAATGAGCAGTTCTTC. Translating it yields CASSGDRAGKNEQFF. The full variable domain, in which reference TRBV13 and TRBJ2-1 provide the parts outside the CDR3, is AAGVIQSPRHLIKEKRETATLKCYPIPRHDTVYWYQQGPGQDPQFLISFYEKMQSDKGSIPDRFSAQQFSDYHSELNMSSLELGDSALYFCASSGDRAGKNEQFFGPGTRLTVL.